Listed below are T cell receptor beta chains from one sample, sequenced in a study of resident and recirculating memory T cells in vitiligo. Produced via immunoSEQ multiplex PCR; TCRdb's table is partial and in-frame only. The profile shows some 70,000 clones, approximately 90% of them singletons. Sequenced material: blood. These receptors all stem from a male donor with vitiligo. The CDR3 runs from the conserved cysteine through the conserved F or W. Each record gives: V gene, J gene, CDR3 length, clone size, D gene, CDR3 protein, CDR3 DNA. D genes are given only for firm matches. Expanded clones are given a class, and other clones once, few, many or no size at all.

TRBV7-4	TRBJ1-5	16	NA	TRBD1	CASSLMGRGKNQPQHF	TGTGCCAGCAGCTTAATGGGCAGGGGGAAAAATCAGCCCCAGCATTTT
TRBV7-9	TRBJ2-2	12	NA	NA	CASSLGPGELFF	TGTGCCAGCAGCCTGGGGCCCGGGGAGCTGTTTTTT
TRBV25-1	TRBJ2-3	16	once	TRBD2	CASSELGGVSTDTQYF	TGTGCCAGCAGTGAACTGGGAGGGGTTAGCACAGATACGCAGTATTTT
TRBV30	TRBJ1-4	14	once	TRBD1	CAWTRGTGYEKLFF	TGTGCCTGGACCCGGGGGACAGGTTATGAAAAACTGTTTTTT
TRBV5-1	TRBJ2-2	16	once	NA	CASSLGAQANTGELFF	TGCGCCAGCAGCTTGGGGGCACAGGCGAACACCGGGGAGCTGTTTTTT
TRBV10-3	TRBJ1-5	15	NA	NA	CAISESRGSNQPQHF	TGTGCCATCAGTGAGTCAAGGGGAAGCAATCAGCCCCAGCATTTT
TRBV29-1	TRBJ2-7	13	once	NA	CSVDGHRSHEQYF	TGCAGCGTTGATGGACATCGATCTCACGAGCAGTACTTC
TRBV10-3	TRBJ2-3	14	NA	NA	CAISTGQPTDTQYF	TGTGCCATCAGCACAGGGCAACCGACAGATACGCAGTATTTT
TRBV4-3	TRBJ1-5	15	few	NA	CASSQDGGANQPQHF	TGCGCCAGCAGCCAAGACGGAGGGGCGAATCAGCCCCAGCATTTT
TRBV18	TRBJ2-5	16	NA	NA	CASSFGVRGSQETQYF	TGTGCCAGCTCATTTGGGGTACGGGGGAGCCAAGAGACCCAGTACTTC
TRBV11-2	TRBJ2-2	14	NA	TRBD1	CASSPQGATGELFF	TGTGCCAGCAGCCCTCAGGGGGCTACCGGGGAGCTGTTTTTT
TRBV7-6	TRBJ1-6	13	NA	NA	CASSLGTDSPLHF	TGTGCCAGCAGCTTAGGCACAGATTCACCCCTCCACTTT
TRBV4-2	TRBJ2-6	19	NA	TRBD1	CASSQEATGWDSGANVLTF	TGTGCCAGCAGCCAAGAGGCGACAGGGTGGGACTCTGGGGCCAACGTCCTGACTTTC
TRBV5-1	TRBJ1-6	15	NA	NA	CASSLEGGFNSPLHF	TGCGCCAGCAGCTTGGAAGGGGGATTCAATTCACCCCTCCACTTT